The entry below gives a single TCR beta chain sequence along with its context. Per the germline V gene, CDR1 is LGHNA and CDR2 is YNFKEQ. V lost 4 bases to trimming and J lost 5 bases; unmatched junction nucleotides: 3. The CDR3 has 15 amino acids. The record originates from a study of blood T cell repertoires in COVID-19. The repertoire was sequenced with immunoSEQ multiplex PCR; TCRdb's copy has only in-frame clones and lacks some. The sample gives approximately 360,000 clones, 85% to 90% of which show up once; about 7% is in the top ten. Sequencing input: peripheral blood. The chain links TRBV4-2 to TRBJ2-2; TRBD1 aligns across 11 bases. The sequence came from a man aged 18 to 30 with active or convalescent COVID-19. CDR3 region: CASSPGTGGTGELFF. CDR3 DNA: TGTGCCAGCAGCCCCGGGACAGGGGGAACCGGGGAGCTGTTTTTT.